This T cell receptor (beta chain) was captured in a study of shared clonotypes between healthy human individuals. Germline trimming cut 1 base from V and 3 bases from J; bases unmatched to any gene: 5. Germline lookup yields CDR1 SGHRS and CDR2 YFSETQ. The CDR3 consists of 16 residues. Only in-frame clones appear in the TCRdb table, and some are missing; sequencing was by immunoSEQ multiplex PCR. The sample yields roughly 2 million clones, about 95% seen once. The chain couples TRBV5-1 to TRBJ2-3, with 10 bases identical to TRBD2. The sample consisted of naive CD4+ T cells sorted from blood. The subset here: CD45RA+ positively selected. The receptor was derived from a man aged 18 to 30 in good health. In DNA, the CDR3 is TGCGCCAGCAGCTTGACCCTAGCGGGAGCTACAGATACGCAGTATTTT. It specifies CASSLTLAGATDTQYF.